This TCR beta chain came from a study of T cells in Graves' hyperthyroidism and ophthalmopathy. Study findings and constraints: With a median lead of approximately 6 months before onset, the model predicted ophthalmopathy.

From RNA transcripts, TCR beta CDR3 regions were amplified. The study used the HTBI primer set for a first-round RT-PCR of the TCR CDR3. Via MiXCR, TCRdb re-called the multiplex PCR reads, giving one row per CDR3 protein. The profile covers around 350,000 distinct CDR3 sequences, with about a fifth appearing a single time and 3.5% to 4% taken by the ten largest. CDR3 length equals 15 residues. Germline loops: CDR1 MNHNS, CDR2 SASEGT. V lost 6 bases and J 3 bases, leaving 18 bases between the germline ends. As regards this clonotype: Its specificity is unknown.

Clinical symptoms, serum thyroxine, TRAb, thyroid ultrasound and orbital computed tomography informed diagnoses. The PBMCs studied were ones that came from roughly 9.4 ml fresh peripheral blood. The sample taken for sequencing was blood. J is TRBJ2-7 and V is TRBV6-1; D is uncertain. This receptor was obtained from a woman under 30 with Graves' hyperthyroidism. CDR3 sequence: CASSQRSMDYYEQYF. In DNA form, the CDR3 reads TGTGCCAGCAGCCAACGGAGTATGGATTACTACGAGCAGTACTTC.